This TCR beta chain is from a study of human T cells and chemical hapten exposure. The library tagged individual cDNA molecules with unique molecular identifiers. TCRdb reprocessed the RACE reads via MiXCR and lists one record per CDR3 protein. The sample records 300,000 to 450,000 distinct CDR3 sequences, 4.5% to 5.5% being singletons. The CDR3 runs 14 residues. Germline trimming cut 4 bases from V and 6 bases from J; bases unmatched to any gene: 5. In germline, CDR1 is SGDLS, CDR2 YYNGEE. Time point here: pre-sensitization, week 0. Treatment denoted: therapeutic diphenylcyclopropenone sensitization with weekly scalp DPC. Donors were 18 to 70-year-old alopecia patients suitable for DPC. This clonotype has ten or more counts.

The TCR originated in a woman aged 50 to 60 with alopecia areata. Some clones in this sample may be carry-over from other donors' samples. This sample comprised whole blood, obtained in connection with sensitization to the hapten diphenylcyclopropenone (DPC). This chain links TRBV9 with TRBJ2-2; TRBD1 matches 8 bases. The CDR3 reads CASSRQGLAGELFF. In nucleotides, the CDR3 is TGTGCCAGCAGCCGACAGGGGTTAGCCGGGGAGCTGTTTTTT.